The present TCR beta chain was sequenced within a study of identical twins. Broader study findings: These conclusions were based on statistical analysis (cross-sectional, not following the same donors).

On this clonotype itself: Antigen unknown. A junction end diverges from the germline sequence, so it may reflect a read error.

The CDR3 runs to 16 residues. The V gene's germline CDR1 is MDHEN and CDR2 SYDVKM. TCRdb used MiXCR to reprocess the 5' RACE reads, holding one entry per CDR3 protein. In the table there are 1.5 million to 2 million distinct CDR3 sequences, about 30% of which are singletons. The chain carries TRBV28 and TRBJ1-5, with TRBD1 as a possible D gene (5 bases). The origin of this receptor is a newborn girl in good health. Sequencing used cord blood. Here the CDR3 DNA reads TGTGCCAGCAGTTTATCCCCAGGGTATAGCAATCGGCCCCAGCATTTT. Protein product: CASSLSPGYSNRPQHF.